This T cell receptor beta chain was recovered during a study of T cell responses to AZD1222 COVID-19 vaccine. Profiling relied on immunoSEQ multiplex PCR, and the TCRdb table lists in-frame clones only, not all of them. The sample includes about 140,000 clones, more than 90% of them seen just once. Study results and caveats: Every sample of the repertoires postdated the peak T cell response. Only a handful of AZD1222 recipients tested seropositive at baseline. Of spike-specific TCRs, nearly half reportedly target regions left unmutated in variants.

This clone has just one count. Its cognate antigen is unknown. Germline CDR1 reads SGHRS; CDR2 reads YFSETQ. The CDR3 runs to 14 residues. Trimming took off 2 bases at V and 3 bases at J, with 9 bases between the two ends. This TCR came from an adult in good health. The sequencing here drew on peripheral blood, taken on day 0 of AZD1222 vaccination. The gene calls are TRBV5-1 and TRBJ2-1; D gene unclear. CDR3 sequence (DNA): TGCGCCAGCAGCTTTACGTCTGGCTACAATGAGCAGTTCTTC. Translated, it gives CASSFTSGYNEQFF.